These T cell receptor beta chains were read from a single sample in a study of Ad26.COV2.S vaccination and SARS-CoV-2 variants. Sequenced by immunoSEQ multiplex PCR; TCRdb stores in-frame clones only, minus some. The sample lists around 380,000 clones, approximately 86% seen once, with 3% to 4.5% in the top ten. Sample: peripheral blood, taken in a trial of Ad26.COV2.S vaccine versus placebo. The receptors were sampled from a person between 18 and 65 years old who received the Ad26.COV2.S COVID-19 vaccine or a placebo. The CDR3 runs from the conserved cysteine through the conserved F or W. The order of the fields is V gene, J gene, D gene, clone size, CDR3 DNA, CDR3 protein. The D gene is left open where the match is weak. The size field is filled for only some rows; it gives once, few, many or a size class.

TRBV4-3	TRBJ2-7	NA	NA	TGCGCCAGCAGCCACACAGGGTTCGACGAGCAGTACTTC	CASSHTGFDEQYF
TRBV11-2	TRBJ2-1	TRBD1	NA	TGTGCCAGCAGCTTAGGTACAGGGGCTAGACTCCCGCAGTTCTTC	CASSLGTGARLPQFF
TRBV2	TRBJ1-3	NA	NA	TGTGCCAGCAGTGAAGCGCGTCCAAGGGGAAACACCATATATTTT	CASSEARPRGNTIYF
TRBV7-9	TRBJ2-5	NA	NA	TGTGCCAGCAGCCCCCGGGACGGCCAAGAGACCCAGTACTTC	CASSPRDGQETQYF
TRBV11-2	TRBJ1-5	NA	NA	TGTGCCAGCAGCTTAGATCTAGGAAACAATCAGCCCCAGCATTTT	CASSLDLGNNQPQHF
TRBV27	TRBJ2-3	NA	NA	TGTGCCAGCAGTTTATCGGCCATTCCTAGCACAGATACGCAGTATTTT	CASSLSAIPSTDTQYF
TRBV18	TRBJ1-1	TRBD1	NA	TGTGCCAGCTCCCCCCAGGGAGGGGGCAATCCTGAAGCTTTCTTT	CASSPQGGGNPEAFF
TRBV6-2/TRBV6-3	TRBJ2-2	NA	NA	TGTGCCAGCAGTTACCCCGCCCTAGGGGTCACCCGGGAGCTGTTTTTT	CASSYPALGVTRELFF
TRBV10-1	TRBJ1-1	NA	NA	TGCGCCAGCAGTCAGGACACTGAAGCTTTCTTT	CASSQDTEAFF
TRBV19	TRBJ1-4	TRBD1	few	TGTGCCAGTAGAAATTGGTTCGGGGGACAGCGAGGAGAAAAACTGTTTTTT	CASRNWFGGQRGEKLFF
TRBV14	TRBJ2-1	NA	NA	TGTGCCAGCAGCCAAGAGCTAGTAGGTGAGCAGTTCTTC	CASSQELVGEQFF
TRBV5-1	TRBJ2-3	NA	NA	TGCGCCAGCAGCTTGGAACCCCCGGGGCGTGGTAGCACAGATACGCAGTATTTT	CASSLEPPGRGSTDTQYF
TRBV27	TRBJ2-1	NA	NA	TGTGCCAGCAGTTCAGCGGGTCGACAAAGTTGGGAGCAGTTCTTC	CASSSAGRQSWEQFF
TRBV7-9	TRBJ2-1	TRBD1	NA	TGTGCCAGCACCTCAGGGGGCGGTTACAATGAGCAGTTCTTC	CASTSGGGYNEQFF
TRBV28	TRBJ2-7	NA	once	TGTGCCAGCAGCACTCAACTGAGCTCCTACGAGCAGTACTTC	CASSTQLSSYEQYF
TRBV7-9	TRBJ2-7	NA	few	TGTGCCAGCAGCTTAGACGGACGGTCCTACGAGCAGTACTTC	CASSLDGRSYEQYF
TRBV20-1	TRBJ2-2	NA	once	TGCAGTGCGCCGCAGCGAGGGGAGCTGTTTTTT	CSAPQRGELFF
TRBV7-2	TRBJ2-5	TRBD2	NA	TGTGCCAGCAGCGCCCAGACTAGCGGGGGAGAGACCCAGTACTTC	CASSAQTSGGETQYF
TRBV5-4	TRBJ2-5	TRBD1	NA	TGTGCCAGCAGCTTGGGGACAGGGGGACAAGAGACCCAGTACTTC	CASSLGTGGQETQYF
TRBV19	TRBJ1-1	TRBD1	NA	TGTGCCAGTAGTATCGAGCAGGGGGGCACTGAAGCTTTCTTT	CASSIEQGGTEAFF
TRBV2	TRBJ2-5	NA	once	TGTGCCAGCGGGCAGTCTTCTAGGGAGACCCAGTACTTC	CASGQSSRETQYF
TRBV7-8	TRBJ1-2	NA	NA	TGTGCCAGCAGCTTACGGGGTCCCTACTATGGCTACACCTTC	CASSLRGPYYGYTF
TRBV12-5	TRBJ2-3	TRBD2	NA	TGTGCTAGTGGTTTGCCCGGACTAGCAGTAGGAGATACGCAGTATTTT	CASGLPGLAVGDTQYF
TRBV5-1	TRBJ1-2	NA	once	TGCGCCAGCAGCTTGGGGGTCGGTTTCTATGGCTACACCTTC	CASSLGVGFYGYTF
TRBV6-6	TRBJ1-3	NA	NA	TGTGCCAGCAGTTACGTCCCGGACTCTGGAAACACCATATATTTT	CASSYVPDSGNTIYF
TRBV12-5	TRBJ2-1	NA	NA	TGTGCTAGTGGTTTGGTACTGTTAGAAAGCTCCTACAATGAGCAGTTCTTC	CASGLVLLESSYNEQFF
TRBV18	TRBJ2-2	NA	few	TGTGCCAGCTCACAGACGAGAGGACGCGCGGCGAACACCGGGGAGCTGTTTTTT	CASSQTRGRAANTGELFF
TRBV5-8	TRBJ2-5	NA	NA	TGTGCCAGCAGCTTGGCCCGTGGGGGGGAGACCCAGTACTTC	CASSLARGGETQYF
TRBV7-9	TRBJ1-5	NA	NA	TGTGCCAGCAGCCCTCTGGGGGGTGACTTTAGCAATCAGCCCCAGCATTTT	CASSPLGGDFSNQPQHF
TRBV12-3/TRBV12-4	TRBJ1-3	NA	NA	TGTGCCAGCAGTTTCCCTCGAAACACCATATATTTT	CASSFPRNTIYF
TRBV3-1/TRBV3-2	TRBJ2-3	NA	NA	TGTGCCAGCAGCCAAGGCAGGACGGAGACGCAGTATTTT	CASSQGRTETQYF
TRBV12-3/TRBV12-4	TRBJ2-3	NA	NA	TGTGCCAGCAGTCTAGGGGGTTGGGATACGCAGTATTTT	CASSLGGWDTQYF
TRBV5-1	TRBJ2-2	TRBD1	NA	TGCGCCAGCAGCCCAGGACAGGGGGGCCGGGAGCTGTTTTTT	CASSPGQGGRELFF
TRBV7-9	TRBJ1-1	NA	NA	TGTGCCAGCAGCTCGAACTGGGGCGACACTGAAGCTTTCTTT	CASSSNWGDTEAFF
TRBV10-2	TRBJ1-1	NA	few	TGCGCCAGCAGTGCAGTGAACACTGAAGCTTTCTTT	CASSAVNTEAFF
TRBV4-1	TRBJ1-4	TRBD1	NA	TGCGCCAGCAGCCACATTGGGGGGACAGAGGGTGAAAAACTGTTTTTT	CASSHIGGTEGEKLFF
TRBV19	TRBJ1-3	NA	NA	TGTGCCAGTAGTATAACGAGCGCCGGAAACACCATATATTTT	CASSITSAGNTIYF
TRBV7-9	TRBJ2-1	TRBD2	NA	TGTGCCAGCAGCTTTTACCTCTTGCGGGGGGGCCAAAATGAGCAGTTCTTC	CASSFYLLRGGQNEQFF
TRBV7-9	TRBJ1-1	NA	NA	TGTGCCAGCAGCTTGGACAGCCTTGTCAACACTGAAGCTTTCTTT	CASSLDSLVNTEAFF
TRBV10-2	TRBJ2-1	TRBD2	NA	TGCGCCAGCAGTGAGGGGGTAGCGGGGGGGCGGCAGTTCTTC	CASSEGVAGGRQFF
TRBV3-1/TRBV3-2	TRBJ1-1	TRBD1	NA	TGTGCCAGCAGCCCAGGGGGCGCTTTCGCTTTCTTT	CASSPGGAFAFF
TRBV11-2	TRBJ1-1	TRBD1	NA	TGTGCCAGCAGCTCGCCGGGACAGCCAAAGGCTTTCTTT	CASSSPGQPKAFF
TRBV7-8	TRBJ2-5	NA	NA	TGTGCCAGCAGGGGCCGGAGGGGAGAGACCCAGTACTTC	CASRGRRGETQYF
TRBV10-3	TRBJ2-1	NA	NA	TGTGCCATCACCCGGGGGTTCTTTGGCAATGAGCAGTTCTTC	CAITRGFFGNEQFF
TRBV5-1	TRBJ1-6	TRBD1	NA	TGCGCCAGCAGCTCAGACGGACAGGGGGCTTCTTCACCCCTCCACTTT	CASSSDGQGASSPLHF
TRBV4-1	TRBJ2-5	NA	NA	TGCGCCAGCAGCCGTGGCGGGGAAGAGACCCAGTACTTC	CASSRGGEETQYF
TRBV6-5	TRBJ2-2	NA	NA	TGTGCCAGCGGATCAGGGCATGGGAACACCGGGGAGCTGTTTTTT	CASGSGHGNTGELFF
TRBV5-1	TRBJ1-2	TRBD1	NA	TGCGCCAGCAGCCCAGACAGGGGGAGAGGCTACACCTTC	CASSPDRGRGYTF
TRBV5-1	TRBJ2-5	TRBD2	once	TGCGCCAGCAGCTTGATGGGACTAGCCAGCCAAGAGACCCAGTACTTC	CASSLMGLASQETQYF
TRBV5-5	TRBJ1-2	TRBD1	NA	TGTGCCAGCAGCTTGGAGGGGACAGGGGCTTCCATGTTCTATGGCTACACCTTC	CASSLEGTGASMFYGYTF
TRBV10-3	TRBJ1-1	NA	NA	TGTGCCATCCAAAAGGGATGGCTCGGCACTGAAGCTTTCTTT	CAIQKGWLGTEAFF
TRBV7-9	TRBJ1-4	NA	NA	TGTGCCAGCAGCTTACAGAAGGGAAAACTGTTTTTT	CASSLQKGKLFF
TRBV5-1	TRBJ1-6	NA	few	TGCGCCAGCAGCTCGAAAGCCGGGCTCCCACCCGATAATTCACCCCTCCACTTT	CASSSKAGLPPDNSPLHF
TRBV10-1	TRBJ2-3	TRBD2	NA	TGCGCCAGCAGTGATAGCGGGGGGGATCTAGATACGCAGTATTTT	CASSDSGGDLDTQYF
TRBV27	TRBJ1-2	NA	NA	TGTGCCAGCACCCCACTTGGGGGCAAATCTAACTATGGCTACACCTTC	CASTPLGGKSNYGYTF